This T cell receptor (beta chain) derives from a study of PD-L1 blockade in urothelial cancer. Study context: Dosed intravenously at 1,200 mg every 3 weeks, atezolizumab was initiated by patients around 2014. Blood-derived samples held a median roughly 140,000 T cells. About nine tenths of the roughly 30 patients were men with bladder-origin urothelial cancer. Study-level results: Below-median TCR clonality that was measured in pretreatment blood predicted better survival.

In the case of this clone: Its specificity is unknown.

Data came from immunoSEQ multiplex PCR; TCRdb stores just in-frame clones and leaves some out. The data contain 20,000 to 25,000 clones, around 91% of them singletons. The CDR3 spans 14 residues. V gave up 2 bases and J gave up 3 bases, with 11 bases separating them. Germline V gene lookup returns CDR1 ENHRY and CDR2 SYGVKD. Time point of the sample: peripheral blood 6 weeks after treatment start. The chain is built from TRBV10-3 and TRBJ2-7; weak D call: TRBD2 (5 bases). The sample was PBMCs, taken around atezolizumab (anti-PD-L1) treatment. This clonotype originated in a woman aged 60-75 years with urothelial cancer. CDR3 region: CAISEARVDYEQYF. For the CDR3, the DNA is TGTGCCATCAGTGAGGCGAGGGTGGACTACGAGCAGTACTTC.